Listed here are 12 T cell receptor beta chains from one sample, sequenced in a study of vaccination effects on CD4 cells after COVID-19. The method was immunoSEQ multiplex PCR; TCRdb's version includes in-frame clones alone and lacks a portion of them. In the table there are roughly 50,000 clones, roughly three fifths of which are singletons. The antigens for these receptors are not known. CD4+ T cells were isolated after 10 days of culture. The specimen comprised CD4+ T cells from PBMCs cultured without peptide, sampled before COVID-19 vaccination. All receptors come from a human donor who received a COVID-19 vaccine.

This chain links TRBV9 with TRBJ2-1; 7 bases map to TRBD2. J lost 2 bases, V lost 1 base, and 3 bases had no gene match. Germline assignment: CDR1 SGDLS and CDR2 YYNGEE. The length of the CDR3 is 15 residues. The CDR3 sequence is CASSVSAGPYNEQFF. The DNA for the CDR3 is TGTGCCAGCAGCGTATCAGCGGGGCCCTACAATGAGCAGTTCTTC. Filled out from reference TRBV9 and TRBJ2-1, the complete variable domain reads DSGVTQTPKHLITATGQRVTLRCSPRSGDLSVYWYQQSLDQGLQFLIQYYNGEERAKGNILERFSAQQFPDLHSELNLSSLELGDSALYFCASSVSAGPYNEQFFGPGTRLTVL.

The rearrangement joins TRBV7-2 to TRBJ1-2; the D gene is possibly TRBD1 (6 bases). In germline, CDR1 is SGHTA, CDR2 FQGNSA. V lost 0 bases to trimming and J lost 8 bases, with 13 bases between them. The CDR3 covers 14 residues. CDR3 protein: CASSLATGAGGYTF. The CDR3 DNA is TGTGCCAGCAGCTTAGCGACGGGGGCGGGAGGCTACACCTTC. Full variable domain (missing parts from reference TRBV7-2 and TRBJ1-2): GAGVSQSPSNKVTEKGKDVELRCDPISGHTALYWYRQSLGQGLEFLIYFQGNSAPDKSGLPSDRFSAERTGGSVSTLTIQRTQQEDSAVYLCASSLATGAGGYTFGSGTRLTVV.

The rearrangement uses TRBV3-1 (or the pseudogene TRBV3-2) and TRBJ2-5, with a tentative D call TRBD2 (6 bases). Germline V gives CDR1 LGHDT, CDR2 YNNKEL (reference sequence). Trimming shortened V by 2 bases and J by 4 bases, and 11 bases separated the two germline ends. The CDR3 covers 14 residues. CDR3 sequence (DNA): TGTGCCAGCAGCCAACGTGGGGGACTAGAGACCCAGTACTTC. Protein sequence: CASSQRGGLETQYF.

The chain joins TRBV6-5 to TRBJ2-3, with D perhaps TRBD1 (6 bases). CDR3 length: 14 residues. The V and J ends lost 7 bases and 1 base respectively, with 12 bases between them. Looked up from germline, CDR1 is MNHEY and CDR2 is SVGAGI. CDR3 DNA: TGTGCCAGCACCGGAGCAGGGGGCACAGATACGCAGTATTTT. Its protein product is CASTGAGGTDTQYF.

This clone appeared a few times. This chain connects TRBV6-4 to TRBJ2-2, with 7 positions matching TRBD1. V shed 5 bases, J shed 4 bases, and the junction held 4 bases outside the gene matches. This CDR3 is 14 amino acids long. Germline V gene sequence: CDR1 MRHNA, CDR2 SNTAGT. CDR3 DNA sequence: TGTGCCAGCAGTCGACAGGGAGTCACCGGGGAGCTGTTTTTT. This codes for CASSRQGVTGELFF.

The chain carries TRBV6-5 and TRBJ1-1; tentative D call: TRBD1 (6 bases). The CDR3 has 12 amino acids. CDR1 is MNHEY and CDR2 is SVGAGI in the germline V gene. V was shortened by 5 bases and J by 7 bases, with 11 bases between the two germline ends. CDR3 sequence (DNA): TGTGCCAGCAGTCGGGGGCCCCTTGAAGCTTTCTTT. This gives the protein CASSRGPLEAFF.

V usage is TRBV6-2 or TRBV6-3 and J usage is TRBJ2-3, with a possible D match to TRBD2 (7 bases). CDR3 length equals 13 residues. Per the germline V gene, CDR1 is MNHEY and CDR2 is SVGEGT. Trimming shortened V by 2 bases and J by 11 bases, and 14 bases separated the two germline ends. DNA of the CDR3: TGTGCCAGCAGTTACGCGGGGGCGGGATTGCAGTATTTT. This gives the protein CASSYAGAGLQYF.

The gene calls are TRBV6-5 and TRBJ2-3; tentatively, D is TRBD2 (8 bases). The V and J ends lost 6 bases and 6 bases respectively, with 16 bases between them. The CDR3 has 14 residues. The germline gives CDR1 MNHEY, CDR2 SVGAGI. CDR3: CASRSGSRGDTQYF. The CDR3 DNA is TGTGCCAGCAGGAGCGGGAGCAGGGGGGATACGCAGTATTTT.

The chain links TRBV3-1 (or the pseudogene TRBV3-2) to TRBJ2-1; D gene uncertain. This CDR3 has 15 amino acids. CDR1 and CDR2 from the germline V gene are LGHDT and YNNKEL (reference sequence). V gave up 1 base and J gave up 8 bases, with 15 bases separating them. The CDR3 DNA reads TGTGCCAGCAGCCAAGTGTCAAGGTCCGGGTATGAGCAGTTCTTC. Residues: CASSQVSRSGYEQFF.

This clone was observed a handful of times. The J gene is TRBJ2-1, the V gene TRBV19; D might be TRBD2 (7 bases). The CDR3 spans 13 residues. Trimming shortened V by 6 bases and J by 9 bases, and 15 bases separated the two germline ends. Germline V CDR1 and CDR2: LNHDA, SQIVND (reference sequence). The DNA for the CDR3 is TGTGCCAGTAGACTCAGGGAGGGGGGTGAGCAGTTCTTC. Translation gives CASRLREGGEQFF.

For the CDR3, the DNA is TGTGCCAGCAGCTTAGCCGCCGGTTTAACAGATACGCAGTATTTT. Its protein product is CASSLAAGLTDTQYF. This chain connects TRBV11-3 to TRBJ2-3; D unclear. The V gene's germline CDR1 is SGHNT and CDR2 YENEEA. CDR3 length: 15 residues. Trimming took 1 base from V and 3 from J, leaving 11 bases between them.

The J gene is TRBJ1-2, the V gene TRBV7-2, with 9 bases fitting TRBD1. CDR3 length: 14 residues. CDR1 is SGHTA, CDR2 FQGNSA, per germline. J lost 7 bases, V lost 4 bases, and 7 bases had no gene match. The CDR3 is CASSSLTGGSGYTF. CDR3 nucleotide sequence: TGTGCCAGCAGCTCGCTGACAGGGGGTAGTGGCTACACCTTC.